This passage covers 6 T cell receptor beta chains from one sample sequenced in a study of neurological immune-mediated disorders. MiXCR, run by TCRdb on the 5' RACE reads, gives a single entry per CDR3 protein. The sample shows over 13,000 distinct CDR3 sequences, 7% of them seen only once. Sample: CD8+ T cells from blood. These receptor sequences come from a woman aged 40 to 50 in good health.

This clonotype was seen at least ten times. The V and J genes are TRBV4-1 and TRBJ1-5, with D unresolved. The V end lost 3 bases, the J end lost 5 bases, and 8 bases lay between the germline ends. This CDR3 is built from 13 residues. Per germline, CDR1 MGHRA and CDR2 YSYEKL. CDR3 coding DNA: TGCGCCAGCAGCCACGGTCCCCATCAGCCCCAGCATTTT. Protein product: CASSHGPHQPQHF.

By proportion, this clonotype is medium-sized. This chain links TRBV5-5 with TRBJ2-5, with D possibly matching TRBD2 (7 bases). Trimming took off 2 bases at V and 1 base at J, with 15 bases between the two ends. The CDR3 is made up of 16 amino acids. Per the germline V gene, CDR1 is SGHKS and CDR2 is YYEKEE (reference sequence). CDR3 sequence reads: CASSLGSGTLQETQYF. In DNA form, the CDR3 reads TGTGCCAGCAGCTTAGGAAGCGGGACACTCCAAGAGACCCAGTACTTC.

By its share, this clonotype is hyperexpanded (1% or more). V usage is TRBV7-9 and J usage is TRBJ2-7, with D possibly being TRBD1 (6 bases). CDR1 is SEHNR and CDR2 is FQNEAQ in the germline V gene (reference sequence). The CDR3 totals 15 residues. The V end lost 7 bases, the J end lost 4 bases, and 20 bases lay between the germline ends. CDR3 in amino acids: CASNYLPDRPYEQYF. In nucleotides, the CDR3 is TGTGCCAGCAACTATCTTCCCGACAGGCCATACGAGCAGTACTTC. Complete variable domain (other parts from reference TRBV7-9 and TRBJ2-7): DTGVSQNPRHKITKRGQNVTFRCDPISEHNRLYWYRQTLGQGPEFLTYFQNEAQLEKSRLLSDRFSAERPKGSFSTLEIQRTEQGDSAMYLCASNYLPDRPYEQYFGPGTRLTVT.

This clonotype came up a few times. CDR3 in DNA: TGTGCCTGGAGTGTACTAGCGGGGGGGAGAGAGCAGTTCTTC. Amino acids: CAWSVLAGGREQFF. The gene calls are TRBV30 and TRBJ2-1, with 13 bases that match TRBD2. Germline CDR1 GTSNPN, CDR2 SVGIG (reference sequence). This CDR3 is 14 amino acids long. V lost 0 bases, J lost 10 bases, and 3 bases stayed unmatched.

By share, this clonotype ranks as medium-sized. The chain carries TRBV5-1 and TRBJ1-2; no clear D gene. Germline assignment: CDR1 SGHRS and CDR2 YFSETQ. Trimming removed 2 bases from V and 3 bases from J, with 11 bases in between. The CDR3 totals 14 residues. This CDR3 reads CASSFIRRDYGYTF. The CDR3 nucleotides read TGCGCCAGCAGCTTTATTAGACGGGACTATGGCTACACCTTC.

In its sample, this clonotype was seen many times. The chain links TRBV6-5 to TRBJ2-3; D uncertain. There are 13 residues in the CDR3. Germline V gene data show CDR1 as MNHEY and CDR2 as SVGAGI. The V end lost 0 bases, the J end lost 6 bases, and 7 bases lay between the germline ends. CDR3: CASSYSRSDTQYF. The CDR3 DNA sequence: TGTGCCAGCAGTTACTCGAGGTCTGATACGCAGTATTTT.